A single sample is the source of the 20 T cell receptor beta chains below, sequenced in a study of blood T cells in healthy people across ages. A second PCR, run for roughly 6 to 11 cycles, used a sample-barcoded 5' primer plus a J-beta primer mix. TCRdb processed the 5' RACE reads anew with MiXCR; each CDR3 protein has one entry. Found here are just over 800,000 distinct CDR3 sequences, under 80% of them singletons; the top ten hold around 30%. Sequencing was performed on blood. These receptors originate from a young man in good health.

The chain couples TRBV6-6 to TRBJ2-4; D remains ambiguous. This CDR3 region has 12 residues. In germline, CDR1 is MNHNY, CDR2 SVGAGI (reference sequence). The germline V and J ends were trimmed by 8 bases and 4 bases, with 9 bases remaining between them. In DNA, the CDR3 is TGTGCCAGCGGGGTGATGAAAAACATTCAGTACTTC. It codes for CASGVMKNIQYF.

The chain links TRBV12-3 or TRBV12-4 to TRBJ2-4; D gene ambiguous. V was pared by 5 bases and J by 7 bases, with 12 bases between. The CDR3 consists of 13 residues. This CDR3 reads CASSRGGVNIQYF. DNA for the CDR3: TGTGCCAGCAGTCGCGGCGGCGTGAACATTCAGTACTTC.

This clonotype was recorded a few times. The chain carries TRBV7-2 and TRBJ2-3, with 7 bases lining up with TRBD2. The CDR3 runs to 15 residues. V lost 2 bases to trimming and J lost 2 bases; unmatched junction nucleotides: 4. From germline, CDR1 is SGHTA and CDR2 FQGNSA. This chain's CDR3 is CASSLLAASTDTQYF. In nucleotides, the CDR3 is TGTGCCAGCAGCTTACTAGCGGCTTCCACAGATACGCAGTATTTT.

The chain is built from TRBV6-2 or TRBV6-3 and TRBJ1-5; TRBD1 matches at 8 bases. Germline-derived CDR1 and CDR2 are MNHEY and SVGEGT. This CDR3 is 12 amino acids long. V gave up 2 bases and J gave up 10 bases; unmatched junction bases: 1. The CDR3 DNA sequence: TGTGCCAGCAGTTACGGACAGGGTCCCCAGCATTTT. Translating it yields CASSYGQGPQHF.

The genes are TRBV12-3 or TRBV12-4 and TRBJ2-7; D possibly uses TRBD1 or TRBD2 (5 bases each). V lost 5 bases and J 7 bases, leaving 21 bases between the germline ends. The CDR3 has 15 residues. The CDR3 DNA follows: TGTGCCAGCAGTCCCATATTCGGGGCATACAATGAGCAGTACTTC. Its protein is CASSPIFGAYNEQYF.

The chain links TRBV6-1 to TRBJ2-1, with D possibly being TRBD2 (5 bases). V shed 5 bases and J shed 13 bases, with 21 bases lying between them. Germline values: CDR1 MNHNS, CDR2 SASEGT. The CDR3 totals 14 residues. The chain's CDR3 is CASSPLTRRETQFF. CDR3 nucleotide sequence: TGTGCCAGCAGTCCTCTGACCCGTAGGGAGACCCAGTTCTTC.

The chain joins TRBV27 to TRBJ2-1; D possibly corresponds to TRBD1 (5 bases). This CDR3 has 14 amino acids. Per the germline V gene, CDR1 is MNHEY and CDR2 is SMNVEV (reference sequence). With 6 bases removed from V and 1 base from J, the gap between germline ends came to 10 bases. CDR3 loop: CASSDSESYNEQFF. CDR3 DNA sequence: TGTGCCAGCAGCGACAGTGAGTCCTACAATGAGCAGTTCTTC.

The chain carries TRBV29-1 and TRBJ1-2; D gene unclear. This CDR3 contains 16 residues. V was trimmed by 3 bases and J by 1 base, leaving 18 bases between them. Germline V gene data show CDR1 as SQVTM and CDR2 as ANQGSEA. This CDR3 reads CSVDSQQTSNNYGYTF. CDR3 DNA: TGCAGCGTTGATAGCCAGCAAACAAGCAATAACTATGGCTACACCTTC.

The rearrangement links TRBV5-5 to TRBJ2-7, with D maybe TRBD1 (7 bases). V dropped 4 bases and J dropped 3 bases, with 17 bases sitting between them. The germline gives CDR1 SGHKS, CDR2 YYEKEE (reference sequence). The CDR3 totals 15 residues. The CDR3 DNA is TGTGCCAGCAGCGGGGGGACAGTCACAGTCTACGAGCAGTACTTC. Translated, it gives CASSGGTVTVYEQYF.

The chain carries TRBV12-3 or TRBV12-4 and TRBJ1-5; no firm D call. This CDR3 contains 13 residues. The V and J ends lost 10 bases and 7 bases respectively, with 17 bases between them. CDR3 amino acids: CATTTGFMQPQHF. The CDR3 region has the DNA TGTGCCACTACAACCGGGTTCATGCAGCCCCAGCATTTT.

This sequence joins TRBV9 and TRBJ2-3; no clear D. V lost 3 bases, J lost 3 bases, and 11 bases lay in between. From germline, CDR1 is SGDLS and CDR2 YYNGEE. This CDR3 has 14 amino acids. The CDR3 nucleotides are TGTGCCAGCAGCGCCAATAAGGGTACAGATACGCAGTATTTT. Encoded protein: CASSANKGTDTQYF.

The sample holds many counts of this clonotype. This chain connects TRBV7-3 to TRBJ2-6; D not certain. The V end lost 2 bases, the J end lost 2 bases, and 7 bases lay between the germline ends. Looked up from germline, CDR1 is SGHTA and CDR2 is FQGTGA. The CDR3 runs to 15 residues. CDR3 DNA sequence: TGTGCCAGCAGCTTAGGAAGGCCTGGGGCCAACGTCCTGACTTTC. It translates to CASSLGRPGANVLTF. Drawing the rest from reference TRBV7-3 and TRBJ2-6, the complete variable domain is GAGVSQTPSNKVTEKGKYVELRCDPISGHTALYWYRQSLGQGPEFLIYFQGTGAADDSGLPNDRFFAVRPEGSVSTLKIQRTERGDSAVYLCASSLGRPGANVLTFGAGSRLTVL.

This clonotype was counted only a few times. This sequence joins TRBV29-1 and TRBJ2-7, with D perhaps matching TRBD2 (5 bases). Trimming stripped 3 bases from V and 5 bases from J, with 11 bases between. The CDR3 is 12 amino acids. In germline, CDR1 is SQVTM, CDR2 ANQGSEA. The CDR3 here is CSVEDLRDEQYF. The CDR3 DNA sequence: TGCAGCGTTGAGGACTTAAGGGACGAGCAGTACTTC.

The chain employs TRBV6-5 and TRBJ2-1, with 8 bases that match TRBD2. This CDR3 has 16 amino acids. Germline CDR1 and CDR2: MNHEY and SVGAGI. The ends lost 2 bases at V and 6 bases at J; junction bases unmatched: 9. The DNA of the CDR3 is TGTGCCAGCAGTTACGCCGGGACTAGGTTTGTCAATGAGCAGTTCTTC. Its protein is CASSYAGTRFVNEQFF.

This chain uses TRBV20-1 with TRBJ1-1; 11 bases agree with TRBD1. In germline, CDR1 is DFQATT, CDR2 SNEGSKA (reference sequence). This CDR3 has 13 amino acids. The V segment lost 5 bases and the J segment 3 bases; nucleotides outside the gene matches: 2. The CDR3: CSAGQGADTEAFF. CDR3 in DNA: TGCAGTGCTGGACAGGGGGCGGACACTGAAGCTTTCTTT.

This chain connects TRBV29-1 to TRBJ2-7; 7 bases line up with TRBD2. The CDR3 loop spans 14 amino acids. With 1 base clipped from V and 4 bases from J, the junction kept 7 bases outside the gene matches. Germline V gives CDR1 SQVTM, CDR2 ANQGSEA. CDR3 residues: CSVEVGSGAYEQYF. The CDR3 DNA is TGCAGCGTTGAAGTCGGCAGCGGGGCGTACGAGCAGTACTTC.

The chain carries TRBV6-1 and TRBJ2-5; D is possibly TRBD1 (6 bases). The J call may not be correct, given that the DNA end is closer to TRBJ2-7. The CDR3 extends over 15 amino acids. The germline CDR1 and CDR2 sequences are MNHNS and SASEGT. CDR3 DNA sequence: TGTGCCAGCAGCTTACACCGGGACACACTGTACGAGCAGTACTTC. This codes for CASSLHRDTLYEQYF.

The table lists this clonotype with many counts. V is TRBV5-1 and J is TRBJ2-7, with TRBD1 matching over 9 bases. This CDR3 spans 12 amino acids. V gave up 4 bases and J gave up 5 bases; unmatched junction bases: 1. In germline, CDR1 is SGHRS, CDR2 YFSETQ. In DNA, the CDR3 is TGCGCCAGCAGCAGGACAGGGGACGAGCAGTACTTC. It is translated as CASSRTGDEQYF.

CDR3 sequence: CASSLQWETQYF. Here the CDR3 DNA reads TGTGCCAGCAGCTTGCAGTGGGAGACCCAGTACTTC. This chain links TRBV5-4 with TRBJ2-5; D is unresolved. V was pared by 1 base and J by 5 bases, with 6 bases between. The CDR3 spans 12 residues. In germline, CDR1 is SGHNT, CDR2 YYREEE (reference sequence).

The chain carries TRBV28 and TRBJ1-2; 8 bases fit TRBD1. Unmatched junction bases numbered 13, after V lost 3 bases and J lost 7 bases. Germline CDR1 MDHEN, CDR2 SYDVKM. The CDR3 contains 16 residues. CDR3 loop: CASSFFRQGAGAGYTF. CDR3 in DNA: TGTGCCAGCAGTTTTTTTCGGCAGGGGGCGGGAGCTGGCTACACCTTC.